One T cell receptor (beta chain) is described in this entry. It lacks a known antigen. No much larger clone exists at a distance of one base, and base qualities are not known. TCRbeta CDR3 regions were amplified from genomic DNA by means of the immunoSEQ Assay, a bias-controlled multiplex PCR. As for how the authors treated the data: The number of nucleated cells in each sample was estimated by amplification of reference gene primers within the assay. Sequence reads were collapsed and filtered to measure the absolute abundance of every unique TCRbeta CDR3 rearrangement. For each sample, productive Simpson clonality was calculated as the square root of Simpson's diversity index across productive rearrangements. TCRdb carries this immuneACCESS record with in-frame sequences only. Its versions omit some clonotypes, under half of them owing to an unresolved V gene in the studies checked, with the rest unexplained. V, J and clone size are those of that table, while D and trimming were read from the DNA. Recorded for this sample are 150,000 to 200,000 clones; around three quarters of them occurred a single time. About 8.3% of the sample belongs to the ten largest clones.

This sample is part of a study of blood T cell repertoires in COVID-19 (dated by TCRdb to the early 2020s). For context, the study as a whole: Samples from collaborators originated in the United States, Italy and Spain and spanned both the acute and convalescent phases of COVID-19. The repertoires were released in a freely available public database meant as a resource for research on the immune response to SARS-CoV-2. The dataset comprised deeply sampled blood TCRbeta repertoires from subjects exposed to, actively infected with, or recovered from COVID-19. The material from the prospective study consisted of cDNA or gDNA derived from T cells, B-cell-depleted T cells, or PBMCs. The samples were drawn from two sources: the first 160 participants of the ongoing ImmuneRACE study, and approximately 1,300 subjects contributed by 6 global collaborators. HLA class I and class II types, where available, came from metadata supplied by the sample provider rather than from assay-based typing. Nearly every sample came with metadata listing a de-identified subject ID, COVID-19 status, age in years and sex.

Collaborating institutions collected whole blood in K2EDTA tubes following their own protocols. For TCRbeta analysis, collaborators shipped samples in one of three forms: frozen whole blood, isolated PBMCs, or DNA extracted from either of those sample types. For CDR1 and CDR2, the germline V gene (reference sequence) lists LNHDA and SQIVND. V is pared back by 3 bases and J by 4 bases, with 12 bases lying between the germline termini. The CDR3 runs 14 amino acids, cysteine and phenylalanine included. Just the 42-base CDR3 DNA is kept, in frame starting at base 1. What the research found in general, with its limitations: How much clinical and demographic metadata was included differed by source and by participant, and the metadata was provided uncurated.

The TCR originated in a man between 60 and 75 years old with acute or convalescent COVID-19. The sequenced sample consisted of peripheral blood. Recombination linked TRBV19 to TRBJ1-2; the D gene lacks a confident call. The sequenced DNA is TGTGCCAGTAGTATTTCCCAGCAGGTCTATGGCTACACCTTC. This codes for CASSISQQVYGYTF.